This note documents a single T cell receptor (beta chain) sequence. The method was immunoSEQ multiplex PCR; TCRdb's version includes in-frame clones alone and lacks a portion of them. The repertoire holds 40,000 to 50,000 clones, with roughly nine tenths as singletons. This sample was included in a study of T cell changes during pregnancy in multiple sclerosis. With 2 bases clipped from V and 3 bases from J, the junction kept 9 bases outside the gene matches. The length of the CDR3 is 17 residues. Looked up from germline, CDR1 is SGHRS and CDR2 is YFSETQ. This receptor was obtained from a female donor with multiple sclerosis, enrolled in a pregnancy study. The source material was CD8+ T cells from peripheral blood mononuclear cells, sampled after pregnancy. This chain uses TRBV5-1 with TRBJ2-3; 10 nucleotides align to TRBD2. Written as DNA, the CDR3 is TGCGCCAGCAGCTTCATGACGGAGCGGGGGGGGACAGATACGCAGTATTTT. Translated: CASSFMTERGGTDTQYF.